The 23 T cell receptor beta chains presented below share a single source sample, sequenced in a study of vaccination and CD4 T cells after COVID-19. Oncomine TCR Beta short-read sequencing was applied to DNA from cultured CD4+ T cells. TCRdb redid the calling of the PCR reads with MiXCR, one entry per CDR3 protein. Of about 16,000 distinct CDR3 sequences in the sample, just under 55% are singletons; the top ten hold 7.5% to 9.5%. Antigens of these TCRs are unknown. Treatment reported: roughly 10-day PBMC culture with coronavirus spike peptide pools or control peptides (ViraFEST assay). The sequenced sample was CD4+ T cells from blood, cultured in vitro. Source of these receptors: a human donor who had recovered from COVID-19.

V usage is TRBV7-8 and J usage is TRBJ1-2; D gene ambiguous. V gave up 2 bases and J gave up 5 bases, with 6 bases separating them. The germline gives CDR1 SGHVS, CDR2 FQNEAQ. This CDR3 region has 12 residues. In DNA form, the CDR3 reads TGTGCCAGCAGCTTAACGGGGTATGGCTACACCTTC. It encodes CASSLTGYGYTF. Variable domain in full (rest from reference TRBV7-8 and TRBJ1-2): GAGVSQSPRYKVAKRGQDVALRCDPISGHVSLFWYQQALGQGPEFLTYFQNEAQLDKSGLPSDRFFAERPEGSVSTLKIQRTQQEDSAVYLCASSLTGYGYTFGSGTRLTVV.

This clonotype was found a few times. The chain combines TRBV7-2 with TRBJ2-2; D tentatively reads TRBD1 or TRBD2 (5 bases each). Per the germline V gene, CDR1 is SGHTA and CDR2 is FQGNSA. This CDR3 is built from 15 residues. Trimming removed 1 base at V and 6 bases at J, with 12 bases between. The CDR3, as DNA: TGTGCCAGCAGCTTAGGCTCGCAGGGACCCGGGGAGCTGTTTTTT. It specifies CASSLGSQGPGELFF.

The rearrangement links TRBV20-1 to TRBJ2-1, with 10 bases identical to TRBD2. V was pared by 3 bases and J by 1 base, with 15 bases of the junction left unmatched. Germline V gene data show CDR1 as DFQATT and CDR2 as SNEGSKA (reference sequence). There are 19 residues in the CDR3. CDR3: CSARTLAGELPVSYNEQFF. Here the CDR3 DNA reads TGCAGTGCTAGGACGCTAGCGGGAGAGCTACCCGTGTCCTACAATGAGCAGTTCTTC.

This clonotype was seen more than once but under ten times. The genes are TRBV21-1 and TRBJ1-1; no check of the table's D call, TRBD1, against the DNA was made. TRBV21-1 is a documented pseudogene. The CDR3 extends over 12 amino acids. This chain's CDR3 is CASRPGTAEAFF. Here the CDR3 DNA reads TGTGCCAGCAGACCTGGGACAGCAGAAGCTTTCTTT.

Points on this clonotype: The junction and the germline gene differ at one end; a read error may be behind it. The chain links TRBV5-4 to TRBJ2-7; D is ambiguous. CDR3 length equals 10 residues. Germline V gene lookup returns CDR1 SGHNT and CDR2 YYREEE (reference sequence). The CDR3, as DNA: TGTGCCAGTAGCTCCTACGAGCAGTACTTC. This translates into CASSSYEQYF.

The chain uses TRBV7-2 and TRBJ2-2; 9 bases agree with TRBD1. V lost 6 bases, J lost 1 base, and 0 bases stayed unmatched. This CDR3 is built from 14 residues. The V gene's germline CDR1 is SGHTA and CDR2 FQGNSA. The CDR3: CASRDRGNTGELFF. CDR3 DNA sequence: TGTGCCAGCAGGGACAGGGGGAACACCGGGGAGCTGTTTTTT.

The chain joins TRBV5-1 to TRBJ1-6; no firm D call. This CDR3 is 15 amino acids long. From germline, CDR1 is SGHRS and CDR2 YFSETQ. Trimming left V 0 bases short and J 0 bases short, with 4 bases between. The CDR3 sequence is CASSLGSSYNSPLHF. In DNA, the CDR3 is TGCGCCAGCAGCTTGGGCAGCTCCTATAATTCACCCCTCCACTTT.

The chain joins TRBV7-3 to TRBJ2-2, with D unclear. V lost 5 bases to trimming and J lost 8 bases, with 9 bases between them. This CDR3 has 12 amino acids. The germline gives CDR1 SGHTA, CDR2 FQGTGA. The CDR3 loop reads CASSPPAGELFF. The CDR3 DNA reads as TGTGCCAGCAGCCCCCCAGCAGGGGAGCTGTTTTTT.

The rearrangement joins TRBV12-3 or TRBV12-4 to TRBJ1-4, with TRBD1 matching 11 bases. The CDR3 length is 13 residues. The V and J ends lost 4 bases and 9 bases, in that order; junction bases with no gene match: 1. The CDR3 protein is CASSWTGGQKLFF. The CDR3 DNA reads TGTGCCAGCAGTTGGACAGGGGGCCAAAAACTGTTTTTT.

A few counts support this clonotype. The V call is TRBV2, the J call TRBJ2-3; 9 bases agree with TRBD2. The CDR3 totals 14 residues. Per the germline V gene, CDR1 is SNHLY and CDR2 is FYNNEI. V dropped 8 bases and J dropped 8; count of bases not matched to a gene: 11. The CDR3 loop reads CASSGTSSMGTQYF. CDR3 DNA: TGTGCCAGCTCCGGGACTAGCTCTATGGGTACGCAGTATTTT.

V usage is TRBV6-4 and J usage is TRBJ2-1; 10 bases line up with TRBD2. CDR1 and CDR2 from the germline V gene are MRHNA and SNTAGT. The CDR3 covers 13 residues. The V and J ends lost 7 bases and 9 bases, in that order; junction bases with no gene match: 6. The chain's CDR3 is CASNPSGSSEQFF. CDR3 DNA: TGTGCCAGCAATCCTAGCGGGAGTTCTGAGCAGTTCTTC.

The rearrangement uses TRBV28 and TRBJ2-5; D possibly corresponds to TRBD2 (6 bases). V shed 3 bases and J shed 2 bases, with 19 bases lying between them. CDR1 and CDR2 from the germline V gene are MDHEN and SYDVKM. This CDR3 contains 17 residues. The CDR3 DNA reads TGTGCCAGCAGTTTTATAGCGGTCGTTCGGCTACAAGAGACCCAGTACTTC. It is translated as CASSFIAVVRLQETQYF.

The CDR3 DNA is TGTGCCAGCTCACCAGGACTGAACACCGGGGAGCTGTTTTTT. It translates to CASSPGLNTGELFF. The chain couples TRBV18 to TRBJ2-2; tentative D call: TRBD2 (5 bases). The V end was cut by 2 bases, the J end by 1 base, with 5 bases between. Germline assignment: CDR1 KGHSH and CDR2 LQKENI. The CDR3 has 14 amino acids.

The genes are TRBV18 and TRBJ2-3; no firm D call. Germline-derived CDR1 and CDR2 are KGHSH and LQKENI. V was cut by 2 bases and J by 5 bases, with 5 bases left in between. This CDR3 has 12 amino acids. The CDR3 reads CASSPAVDTQYF. The CDR3 DNA sequence: TGTGCCAGCTCACCAGCCGTAGATACGCAGTATTTT.

Only a few counts were recorded for this clonotype. The V and J genes are TRBV2 and TRBJ1-5; D is unresolved. CDR1 and CDR2 from the germline V gene are SNHLY and FYNNEI. The CDR3 consists of 13 residues. V lost 4 bases and J lost 6, with 10 bases in between. As DNA, the CDR3 is TGTGCCAGCAGTGTTATTGGGAGTCAGCCCCAGCATTTT. Its translation: CASSVIGSQPQHF.

CDR3 amino acids: CATDAFGTPYNSPLHF. In DNA form, the CDR3 reads TGTGCCACCGACGCCTTCGGGACACCCTATAATTCACCCCTCCACTTT. The chain carries TRBV27 and TRBJ1-6; D may be TRBD1 (6 bases). This CDR3 region has 16 residues. Trimming pared 10 bases from V and 2 bases from J, leaving 18 bases between. Germline V gene sequence: CDR1 MNHEY, CDR2 SMNVEV (reference sequence).

This clonotype was counted a few times. The chain joins TRBV18 to TRBJ2-5; D gene unclear. The CDR3 totals 15 residues. V was pared by 1 base and J by 5 bases, with 14 bases between. CDR1 and CDR2 from the germline V gene are KGHSH and LQKENI. The CDR3 coding sequence is TGTGCCAGCTCACCACATTCAGAGGTTTGGGAGACCCAGTACTTC. Its protein is CASSPHSEVWETQYF.

Relative to its sample, this clonotype is medium-sized. This rearrangement joins TRBV27 to TRBJ1-2, with a tentative D call TRBD1 (5 bases). Germline CDR1 reads MNHEY; CDR2 reads SMNVEV (reference sequence). The CDR3 extends over 15 amino acids. The V and J ends lost 5 bases and 5 bases respectively, with 18 bases between them. CDR3 sequence reads: CASSEGLNSPYGYTF. In nucleotides, the CDR3 is TGTGCCAGCAGTGAGGGACTGAATAGTCCTTATGGCTACACCTTC.

The chain is built from TRBV7-2 and TRBJ1-1; no definite D call. There are 13 residues in the CDR3. V was cut by 1 base and J by 8 bases, with 11 bases left in between. Germline V gene sequence: CDR1 SGHTA, CDR2 FQGNSA. This CDR3 reads CASSLEYGREAFF. CDR3 sequence (DNA): TGTGCCAGCAGCTTAGAATACGGGAGAGAAGCTTTCTTT. Using reference TRBV7-2 and TRBJ1-1 for the parts outside the CDR3, the full variable domain is GAGVSQSPSNKVTEKGKDVELRCDPISGHTALYWYRQSLGQGLEFLIYFQGNSAPDKSGLPSDRFSAERTGGSVSTLTIQRTQQEDSAVYLCASSLEYGREAFFGQGTRLTVV.

The chain combines TRBV20-1 with TRBJ2-2, with TRBD2 as a possible D gene (5 bases). The V end was cut by 3 bases, the J end by 0 bases, with 8 bases between. This CDR3 comprises 14 residues. Per the germline V gene, CDR1 is DFQATT and CDR2 is SNEGSKA (reference sequence). The DNA of the CDR3 is TGCAGTGCTAGGGGCGGGTCGAACACCGGGGAGCTGTTTTTT. Translated: CSARGGSNTGELFF.

This clonotype was detected a few times. This rearrangement joins TRBV7-8 to TRBJ1-2; a possible D gene is TRBD1 (6 bases). The CDR3 spans 15 residues. Trimming took 8 bases from V and 4 from J, leaving 20 bases between them. Germline loops: CDR1 SGHVS, CDR2 FQNEAQ. The CDR3 is CASLNGPRGVYGYTF. CDR3 bases: TGTGCCAGCCTCAATGGGCCCAGGGGCGTCTATGGCTACACCTTC. Full variable domain (rest looked up from reference TRBV7-8 and TRBJ1-2): GAGVSQSPRYKVAKRGQDVALRCDPISGHVSLFWYQQALGQGPEFLTYFQNEAQLDKSGLPSDRFFAERPEGSVSTLKIQRTQQEDSAVYLCASLNGPRGVYGYTFGSGTRLTVV.

J is TRBJ1-5 and V is TRBV11-2; D is possibly TRBD1 (5 bases). V lost 4 bases, J lost 0 bases, and 7 bases lay in between. The CDR3 extends over 14 amino acids. CDR1 SGHAT and CDR2 FQNNGV come from the germline V gene. CDR3 sequence (DNA): TGTGCCAGCAGCTGGGGGTATAGCAATCAGCCCCAGCATTTT. Translating it yields CASSWGYSNQPQHF.

J is TRBJ2-5 and V is TRBV12-5; perhaps TRBD2 as D (7 bases). CDR3 length: 15 residues. V gave up 7 bases and J gave up 4 bases, with 19 bases separating them. Germline CDR1 reads LGHNT; CDR2 reads FRNRAP. The CDR3 protein is CASASPGGSLETQYF. As DNA, the CDR3 is TGTGCTAGTGCCTCGCCGGGGGGCTCCCTAGAGACCCAGTACTTC.